A selection of T cell receptor beta chains follows, all from one sample in a study of blood T cell repertoires in COVID-19. Profiled with immunoSEQ multiplex PCR; TCRdb holds only in-frame clones, not every one. The table lists under 250,000 clones, 82% of them singletons. The source material was peripheral blood. These receptors all come from a woman aged 40 to 50 with acute or convalescent COVID-19. Each CDR3 is given with its conserved first and last residue. D genes are given only for firm matches. Not all rows give a size; the values are once, few, many and, for expanded clones, a class.

. | TRBJ1-3 | . | TRBV28 | TGTGCCAGCAGTTTATGGGGGACTCTCACTGGAAACACCATATATTTT | CASSLWGTLTGNTIYF
TRBD2 | TRBJ2-3 | . | TRBV18 | TGTGCCAGCTCACCGTACATTACTAGCGGGAGGGCCGGAGATACGCAGTATTTT | CASSPYITSGRAGDTQYF
. | TRBJ2-7 | . | TRBV7-2 | TGTGCCAGCAGCTTAGCGCCTTCGGCATGGAGCTCCTACGAGCAGTACTTC | CASSLAPSAWSSYEQYF
. | TRBJ2-1 | once | TRBV6-2/TRBV6-3 | TGTGCCAGCAGCACCGGGACAACTTACTACAATGAGCAGTTCTTC | CASSTGTTYYNEQFF
. | TRBJ2-2 | . | TRBV2 | TGTGCCAGCAAATGGGGCGGGAACACCGGGGAGCTGTTTTTT | CASKWGGNTGELFF
TRBD2 | TRBJ2-3 | . | TRBV10-3 | TGTGCCACCCTGGGGGAAGCGGGGGGACGCGCAGATACGCAGTATTTT | CATLGEAGGRADTQYF
. | TRBJ2-1 | . | TRBV5-1 | TGCGCCAGCAGCCTCCGGGACAATCGCTACAATGAGCAGTTCTTC | CASSLRDNRYNEQFF
TRBD2 | TRBJ2-5 | . | TRBV5-5 | TGTGCCAGCAGACTCACTAGCGGGAGGGTTCAAGAGACCCAGTACTTC | CASRLTSGRVQETQYF
. | TRBJ2-7 | . | TRBV2 | TGTGCCAGCAGTGAAGTAGGAAGCATCGAGCGCGAGCAGTACTTC | CASSEVGSIEREQYF
. | TRBJ1-4 | once | TRBV3-1/TRBV3-2 | TGTGCCAGCAGCCAAAAGGCAACCGGGAAACTGTTTTTT | CASSQKATGKLFF
TRBD1 | TRBJ2-1 | . | TRBV19 | TGTGCCAGTAACGATGGACAGGGCAATGAGCAGTTCTTC | CASNDGQGNEQFF
. | TRBJ1-2 | . | TRBV13 | TGTGCCAGCAGCCAGGGCGGGGGGCCGGATTATGGCTACACCTTC | CASSQGGGPDYGYTF
TRBD2 | TRBJ2-1 | . | TRBV5-1 | TGCGCCAGCAGACCAGCGGGGGGGATATCCTACAATGAGCAGTTCTTC | CASRPAGGISYNEQFF
TRBD2 | TRBJ2-3 | . | TRBV10-2 | TGCGCCAGCAGTCTAAGCGGGATTAGCACAGATACGCAGTATTTT | CASSLSGISTDTQYF
TRBD2 | TRBJ2-7 | . | TRBV30 | TGTGCCTGGTCCTGGGGACTAGCGGGAGAGGTCTACGAGCAGTACTTC | CAWSWGLAGEVYEQYF
TRBD2 | TRBJ2-1 | . | TRBV6-1 | TGTGCCAGCAGTGAAGGGAGCGGGAGCGGGGGGAATGAGCAGTTCTTC | CASSEGSGSGGNEQFF
TRBD1 | TRBJ2-7 | . | TRBV10-3 | TGTGCTTCTTGGGACAGGGGCAACTACGAGCAGTACTTC | CASWDRGNYEQYF
TRBD2 | TRBJ2-2 | few | TRBV9 | TGTGCCAGCAGCGCCCTGACTAGCGGGAACACCGGGGAGCTGTTTTTT | CASSALTSGNTGELFF
. | TRBJ2-3 | . | TRBV6-4 | TGTGCCAGCAGTGACTCTGGTAGCGGCACAGATACGCAGTATTTT | CASSDSGSGTDTQYF
. | TRBJ2-3 | . | TRBV11-2 | TGTGCCAGCAGCTCAACTACATACACAGATACGCAGTATTTT | CASSSTTYTDTQYF
TRBD1 | TRBJ1-1 | once | TRBV7-2 | TGTGCCAGCAGCTCCTATCCCGGGACAGGGAACACTGAAGCTTTCTTT | CASSSYPGTGNTEAFF
. | TRBJ1-2 | . | TRBV13 | TGTGCCAGCAGCATACTTCTGAATGGCTACACCTTC | CASSILLNGYTF
TRBD1 | TRBJ2-7 | . | TRBV4-3 | TGCGCCAGCAGCCAAGCCGGGACAGGGGGCAAGCAGTACTTC | CASSQAGTGGKQYF
. | TRBJ2-3 | . | TRBV9 | TGTGCCAGCAGCCATGAGGTTTGGACTAACACAGATACGCAGTATTTT | CASSHEVWTNTDTQYF
. | TRBJ2-7 | . | TRBV7-3 | TGTGCCAGCAGCTTAAGACAGGACTACGAGCAGTACTTC | CASSLRQDYEQYF
. | TRBJ1-1 | . | TRBV10-3 | TGTGCCATCAGTGAAGTCGGGAGTCTGAACACTGAAGCTTTCTTT | CAISEVGSLNTEAFF
. | TRBJ2-7 | . | TRBV5-5 | TGTGCCAGCAGCCTCACGGACAGACTTGGATCCTACGAGCAGTACTTC | CASSLTDRLGSYEQYF
TRBD1 | TRBJ1-4 | . | TRBV2 | TGTGCCAGCAGATCAGACAGGGTTGCTAATGAAAAACTGTTTTTT | CASRSDRVANEKLFF